The 17 T cell receptor beta chains listed next were all sequenced from one sample in a study of blood T cell repertoires in COVID-19. Profiled with immunoSEQ multiplex PCR; TCRdb holds only in-frame clones, not every one. The data hold 350,000 to 400,000 clones, with 88% observed a single time. Specimen: PBMCs or T cells enriched from blood (not recorded which). Receptors originate from a woman aged 18-29 years who had recovered from COVID-19.

The chain employs TRBV6-1 and TRBJ1-2; D remains unclear. This CDR3 has 13 amino acids. Germline V gives CDR1 MNHNS, CDR2 SASEGT. V was shortened by 0 bases and J by 4 bases, with 6 bases between the two germline ends. This chain's CDR3 is CASSEAAVYGYTF. The CDR3 DNA sequence: TGTGCCAGCAGTGAAGCGGCGGTCTATGGCTACACCTTC.

The rearrangement links TRBV5-1 to TRBJ2-5; D perhaps matches TRBD1 (6 bases). Germline V lookup: CDR1 SGHRS, CDR2 YFSETQ. V was cut by 4 bases and J by 1 base, with 11 bases left in between. The CDR3 length is 14 residues. The CDR3 spells CASSPDSGQETQYF. CDR3 DNA: TGCGCCAGCAGCCCGGACAGCGGCCAAGAGACCCAGTACTTC.

V gene TRBV4-3 combines with J gene TRBJ1-2, with TRBD1 matching over 9 bases. V was clipped by 6 bases and J by 1 base; unmatched bases: 3. Per the germline V gene, CDR1 is LGHNA and CDR2 is YSLEER. The CDR3 spans 14 residues. This chain's CDR3 is CASSRTGDNYGYTF. Written as DNA, the CDR3 is TGCGCCAGCAGTCGGACAGGGGATAACTATGGCTACACCTTC.

J is TRBJ1-1 and V is TRBV6-5; unclear D gene. Germline values: CDR1 MNHEY, CDR2 SVGAGI. The ends were cut back, 5 bases at V and 7 bases at J, with 14 bases in the middle. This CDR3 is built from 13 residues. The CDR3 loop is CASSKTITSEAFF. CDR3 DNA: TGTGCCAGCAGTAAAACCATCACAAGTGAAGCTTTCTTT.

CDR3 sequence reads: CASSLTQGYEQYF. The CDR3 DNA follows: TGTGCCAGCAGCTTAACACAGGGCTACGAGCAGTACTTC. This chain uses TRBV7-2 with TRBJ2-7; weak D call: TRBD1 (6 bases). V lost 2 bases to trimming and J lost 3 bases, with 8 bases between them. The germline V gene has CDR1 SGHTA and CDR2 FQGNSA. CDR3 size: 13 residues. Looking up the rest from reference TRBV7-2 and TRBJ2-7 gives the full variable domain: GAGVSQSPSNKVTEKGKDVELRCDPISGHTALYWYRQSLGQGLEFLIYFQGNSAPDKSGLPSDRFSAERTGGSVSTLTIQRTQQEDSAVYLCASSLTQGYEQYFGPGTRLTVT.

The chain carries TRBV3-1 (or the pseudogene TRBV3-2) and TRBJ1-3, with D possibly being TRBD1 (6 bases). The germline CDR1 and CDR2 sequences are LGHDT and YNNKEL (reference sequence). The CDR3 length is 16 residues. Deletions cut 4 bases from V and 0 bases from J, with 13 bases between. For the CDR3, the DNA is TGTGCCAGCAGCCTTATCACAGGGAGCTCTGGAAACACCATATATTTT. Protein: CASSLITGSSGNTIYF.

The chain employs TRBV11-2 and TRBJ1-1; D ambiguous. The CDR3 sequence is 15 residues long. V dropped 2 bases and J dropped 5 bases, with 15 bases sitting between them. Germline V gene sequence: CDR1 SGHAT, CDR2 FQNNGV. The CDR3 nucleotides read TGTGCCAGCAGCTTACCCCAAAAAGAGGGTACTGAAGCTTTCTTT. It encodes CASSLPQKEGTEAFF.

CDR3 loop: CASSSDGTRGSEQYF. The CDR3 DNA is TGTGCCAGCAGCTCCGATGGGACCAGGGGGAGCGAGCAGTACTTC. The J gene is TRBJ2-7, the V gene TRBV5-4, with 7 nucleotides matching TRBD1. Germline V gives CDR1 SGHNT, CDR2 YYREEE (reference sequence). This CDR3 region has 15 residues. V dropped 3 bases and J dropped 6; count of bases not matched to a gene: 12.

The CDR3 protein is CASQKTSGGSDTQYF. The CDR3 DNA is TGTGCCAGCCAAAAAACTAGCGGGGGGTCAGATACGCAGTATTTT. The chain is built from TRBV7-2 and TRBJ2-3, with 12 bases identical to TRBD2. V trimming: 8 bases; J trimming: 4 bases; junction bases outside the gene matches: 7. Germline CDR1 is SGHTA and CDR2 is FQGNSA. The CDR3 consists of 15 residues.

The rearrangement uses TRBV5-1 and TRBJ2-7; no definite D call. CDR3 size: 14 residues. The V end lost 0 bases, the J end lost 5 bases, and 12 bases lay between the germline ends. Germline assignment: CDR1 SGHRS and CDR2 YFSETQ. Written as DNA, the CDR3 is TGCGCCAGCAGCTTGGGTACCGGTGTTGACGAGCAGTACTTC. Translated, it gives CASSLGTGVDEQYF.

The chain joins TRBV5-1 to TRBJ2-3; a weak D match, TRBD2 (8 bases). The V gene lost 4 bases and the J gene lost 6 bases, with 21 bases spanning the gap. Germline V gene lookup returns CDR1 SGHRS and CDR2 YFSETQ. The CDR3 totals 16 residues. CDR3 region: CASSLGLAGGEDTQYF. CDR3 bases: TGCGCCAGCAGCCTCGGACTAGCAGGGGGGGAGGATACGCAGTATTTT.

The V and J genes are TRBV11-2 and TRBJ1-5; 7 nucleotides match TRBD1. This CDR3 is 16 amino acids long. The V segment lost 5 bases and the J segment 2 bases; nucleotides outside the gene matches: 9. The germline V gene encodes CDR1 SGHAT and CDR2 FQNNGV. The CDR3 DNA reads TGTGCCAGCAGCCTTAGCCTCGGGACAGGCAATCAGCCCCAGCATTTT. It codes for CASSLSLGTGNQPQHF.

The J gene is TRBJ2-3, the V gene TRBV29-1, with 9 bases matching TRBD2. After removal of 6 bases from V and 3 bases from J, the junction contained 10 bases not matched to a gene. The germline V gene encodes CDR1 SQVTM and CDR2 ANQGSEA. The CDR3 consists of 15 residues. As DNA, the CDR3 is TGCAGCGTACCCGGGGCGGGGGGGGCGACAGATACGCAGTATTTT. This codes for CSVPGAGGATDTQYF.

This clone was recorded a few times. The genes are TRBV10-3 and TRBJ2-3; D is ambiguous. This CDR3 has 15 residues. Germline V gene data show CDR1 as ENHRY and CDR2 as SYGVKD. Trimming took off 4 bases at V and 2 bases at J, with 13 bases between the two ends. The CDR3 DNA sequence: TGTGCCATCAGTGCTTCAGTTGCAGTCACAGATACGCAGTATTTT. It specifies CAISASVAVTDTQYF.

The V gene is TRBV5-5, the J gene TRBJ2-7; 9 bases agree with TRBD1. Trimming cost V 0 bases and J 3 bases; bases outside gene matches: 4. Germline loops: CDR1 SGHKS, CDR2 YYEKEE (reference sequence). The CDR3 totals 15 residues. This chain's CDR3 is CASSLARDRDYEQYF. The CDR3 DNA reads TGTGCCAGCAGCTTGGCCCGGGACAGGGACTACGAGCAGTACTTC.

V usage is TRBV4-1 and J usage is TRBJ2-1; weak D call: TRBD2 (7 bases). CDR3 length: 17 amino acids. V lost 1 base, J lost 6 bases, and 19 bases lay in between. Germline V gene sequence: CDR1 MGHRA, CDR2 YSYEKL. DNA for the CDR3: TGCGCCAGCAGCCAAGTGGCTGAGGGGGGGGCCGGCAATGAGCAGTTCTTC. Translating gives CASSQVAEGGAGNEQFF.

J is TRBJ2-7 and V is TRBV29-1; 8 nucleotides match TRBD1. The CDR3 contains 14 residues. Losses at the gene ends were 3 bases for V and 6 bases for J; bases not matched to a gene: 10. Germline loops: CDR1 SQVTM, CDR2 ANQGSEA. CDR3 DNA: TGCAGCGTTGAGGGTTCCAGGGGGCGTATCGAGCAGTACTTC. It translates to CSVEGSRGRIEQYF.